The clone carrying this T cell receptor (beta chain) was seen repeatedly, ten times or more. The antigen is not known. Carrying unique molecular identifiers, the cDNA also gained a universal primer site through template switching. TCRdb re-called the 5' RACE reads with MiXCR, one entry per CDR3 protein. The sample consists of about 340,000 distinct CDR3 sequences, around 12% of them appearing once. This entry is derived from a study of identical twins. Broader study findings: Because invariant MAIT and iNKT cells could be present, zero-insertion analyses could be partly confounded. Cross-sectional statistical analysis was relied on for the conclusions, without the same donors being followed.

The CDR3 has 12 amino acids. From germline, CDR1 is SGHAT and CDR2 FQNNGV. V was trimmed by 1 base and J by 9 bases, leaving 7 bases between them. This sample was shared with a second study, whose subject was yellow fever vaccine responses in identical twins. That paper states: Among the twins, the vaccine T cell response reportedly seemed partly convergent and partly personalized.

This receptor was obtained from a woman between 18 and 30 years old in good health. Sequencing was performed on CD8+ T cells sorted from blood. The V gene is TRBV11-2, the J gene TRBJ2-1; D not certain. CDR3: CASSLAGAEQFF. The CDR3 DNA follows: TGTGCCAGCAGCTTAGCTGGCGCTGAGCAGTTCTTC. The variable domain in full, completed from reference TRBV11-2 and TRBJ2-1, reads EAGVAQSPRYKIIEKRQSVAFWCNPISGHATLYWYQQILGQGPKLLIQFQNNGVVDDSQLPKDRFSAERLKGVDSTLKIQPAKLEDSAVYLCASSLAGAEQFFGPGTRLTVL.